This TCR beta chain was sequenced for a study of blood T cell repertoires in COVID-19. Overall study: T cells, B-cell-depleted T cells, or PBMCs provided the cDNA or gDNA that served as material.

Profiled with immunoSEQ multiplex PCR; TCRdb holds only in-frame clones, not every one. This sample has 150,000 to 200,000 clones, with roughly four fifths found just once. The sequenced sample was peripheral blood. The origin of this receptor is a woman under 40 with acute or convalescent COVID-19.

This CDR3 reads CASSLASGGQETQYF. CDR3 bases: TGTGCCAGCAGCCTAGCTTCGGGGGGACAAGAGACCCAGTACTTC. The J gene is TRBJ2-5, the V gene TRBV3-1 (or the pseudogene TRBV3-2), with 7 bases matching TRBD2. Germline V lookup: CDR1 LGHDT, CDR2 YNNKEL (reference sequence). CDR3 length: 15 residues. V shed 4 bases, J shed 2 bases, and the junction held 7 bases outside the gene matches.